This TCR beta chain is from a study of T cells after yellow fever vaccination. General study results and limits: Subsequent to the booster, the majority of primary-vaccination clones reappeared (roughly 95% CD4, 85% to 90% CD8). On re-exposure, the response was weaker but peaked faster, at day 5 versus 15. Some clonotypes were seen in both the CD4 and the CD8 compartments. These made up a small share and likely arose from convergent recombination.

This CDR3 comprises 16 residues. Germline trimming cut 5 bases from V and 7 bases from J; bases unmatched to any gene: 14. Germline values: CDR1 SGHTA, CDR2 FQGNSA. Details on this clonotype: Its antigen remains unknown.

TCRdb recomputed calls from the 5' RACE reads with MiXCR, one row per CDR3 protein. The data hold hundreds of thousands of distinct CDR3 sequences, with approximately 19% observed a single time. Sequenced material: PBMCs, taken before the yellow fever booster vaccination. The rearrangement links TRBV7-2 to TRBJ2-5, with 9 bases that match TRBD2. This receptor was identified in a man younger than 35 who received the YFV17D yellow fever vaccine. DNA of the CDR3: TGTGCCAGCAGCACCCGTTCTAGCGGGGCTCCGGGGACCCAGTACTTC. This encodes CASSTRSSGAPGTQYF.